The subject of this entry is one T cell receptor beta chain. This entry comes from a study of beta chain features in type 1 diabetes. The trim removed 0 bases at V and 4 bases at J, leaving 3 bases unmatched. From germline, CDR1 is LGHNA and CDR2 YSLEER. The CDR3 spans 15 residues. Sequencing targeted expressed TCRB transcripts, as all isolated RNA had been reverse transcribed. For naive, central memory and regulatory T cell samples, reads averaged about 3.5 million. This table comes from immunoSEQ multiplex PCR, and its TCRdb copy is limited to in-frame clones, with some not included. The data contain some 150,000 clones, more than 9% of them singletons. A single heparinised draw of approximately 100 mL on average was taken per donor.

Material: naive CD4+ T cells from blood. The TCR was taken from a young man in good health. The chain is built from TRBV4-3 and TRBJ2-1; 7 bases match TRBD2. CDR3 coding DNA: TGCGCCAGCAGCCAAGAGAGGCGGGGGTACAATGAGCAGTTCTTC. This gives the protein CASSQERRGYNEQFF.